The 8 T cell receptor beta chains below come from one sample, sequenced in a study of T cell responses to AZD1222 COVID-19 vaccine. Some clones are missing from TCRdb's copy, which holds only in-frame ones; the method was immunoSEQ multiplex PCR. Of 130,000 or so clones detected, roughly nine tenths appear once; the ten largest clones hold less than 9%. The sequencing used peripheral blood, collected on day 0 of AZD1222 vaccination. The receptor set was obtained from an adult in good health.

The chain uses TRBV2 and TRBJ1-4, with D maybe TRBD1 (6 bases). The CDR3 is 12 amino acids. Germline V gene lookup returns CDR1 SNHLY and CDR2 FYNNEI. V lost 5 bases and J lost 8, with 9 bases in between. For the CDR3, the DNA is TGTGCCAGCAGTTCTCAGGGGGAAAAACTGTTTTTT. Translated, it gives CASSSQGEKLFF.

V gene TRBV9 combines with J gene TRBJ2-1, with unresolved D. The germline V gene encodes CDR1 SGDLS and CDR2 YYNGEE. The V end lost 0 bases, the J end lost 4 bases, and 14 bases lay between the germline ends. The CDR3 runs to 16 residues. The CDR3 loop reads CASSVGLGSSYNEQFF. The CDR3 region has the DNA TGTGCCAGCAGCGTAGGGCTAGGTAGTTCTTACAATGAGCAGTTCTTC.

The rearrangement joins TRBV18 to TRBJ2-7, with D unresolved. Germline V gene lookup returns CDR1 KGHSH and CDR2 LQKENI. CDR3 length equals 14 residues. V was trimmed by 8 bases and J by 3 bases, leaving 17 bases between them. The CDR3 DNA reads TGTGCCAGCGCCTCGACCGGTCCAGGCTACGAGCAGTACTTC. It encodes CASASTGPGYEQYF.

This clone was counted a few times. V and J are TRBV30 and TRBJ2-2; no definite D call. The CDR3 extends over 12 amino acids. V was trimmed by 0 bases and J by 4 bases, leaving 3 bases between them. Germline V gene data show CDR1 as GTSNPN and CDR2 as SVGIG (reference sequence). CDR3 region: CAWSVPTGELFF. The CDR3 DNA follows: TGTGCCTGGAGTGTCCCCACCGGGGAGCTGTTTTTT.

This clone occurred a few times. This rearrangement joins TRBV7-2 to TRBJ2-1; either TRBD1 or TRBD2 may supply D (5 bases each). CDR1 is SGHTA and CDR2 is FQGNSA in the germline V gene. The CDR3 runs to 18 residues. The V and J ends lost 4 bases and 0 bases respectively, with 19 bases between them. The CDR3: CASSSSLWGLGSYNEQFF. Written as DNA, the CDR3 is TGTGCCAGCAGCTCAAGCTTGTGGGGGTTGGGCTCCTACAATGAGCAGTTCTTC. Together with reference TRBV7-2 and TRBJ2-1, the CDR3 gives the full variable domain: GAGVSQSPSNKVTEKGKDVELRCDPISGHTALYWYRQSLGQGLEFLIYFQGNSAPDKSGLPSDRFSAERTGGSVSTLTIQRTQQEDSAVYLCASSSSLWGLGSYNEQFFGPGTRLTVL.

The CDR3 sequence is CASRRPGTGEGEQYF. The CDR3 DNA sequence: TGTGCCAGCAGGCGCCCTGGGACAGGGGAGGGCGAGCAGTACTTC. V is TRBV6-1 and J is TRBJ2-7, with 10 bases matching TRBD1. This CDR3 is built from 15 residues. Trimming cost V 6 bases and J 6 bases; bases outside gene matches: 11. Germline CDR1 is MNHNS and CDR2 is SASEGT.

The chain carries TRBV12-3 or TRBV12-4 and TRBJ1-4; a weak D match, TRBD1 (6 bases). Trimming removed 6 bases from V and 7 bases from J, with 12 bases in between. This CDR3 has 13 residues. The CDR3 DNA sequence: TGTGCCAGCAGACACCGGGACACTGAAAAACTGTTTTTT. This encodes CASRHRDTEKLFF.

The chain has TRBV11-2 and TRBJ2-2; 7 bases map to TRBD2. This CDR3 comprises 17 residues. With V trimmed by 2 bases and J by 3 bases, 9 bases remained unmatched. Germline V CDR1 and CDR2: SGHAT, FQNNGV. The CDR3 region has the DNA TGTGCCAGCAGCTTACCTCAGCGGGGAAGGGACACCGGGGAGCTGTTTTTT. Translating gives CASSLPQRGRDTGELFF.